This TCR beta chain was recovered during a study of blood T cell repertoires in COVID-19. Across the study: The United States, Italy and Spain supplied acute and convalescent COVID-19 samples. Sample material is recorded as cDNA or gDNA derived from T cells, B-cell-depleted T cells, or PBMCs.

Authors' processing steps: Amplification of reference gene primers provided the estimated nucleated cell counts. Repertoires were generated with immunoSEQ multiplex PCR, while TCRdb's copy carries only in-frame clones and drops some. That table furnishes V, J and clone size, whereas the DNA furnished D and trimming. The table lists approximately 120,000 clones, around 86% of them singletons, with around 17% in the top ten. Comments on this clone: Other nucleotide sequences from this sample produce the same CDR3.

The TCR was taken from a woman in her 50s who had recovered from COVID-19. Input material: peripheral blood.

The CDR3 protein is CASSLKGREGEQYF. CDR3 bases: TGCGCCAGCAGCTTGAAGGGTAGAGAGGGAGAGCAGTACTTC. The rearrangement links TRBV5-1 to TRBJ2-7, with a weak D call TRBD2 (5 bases). This CDR3 has 14 residues. Deletions cut 1 base from V and 7 bases from J, with 15 bases between. Germline V CDR1 and CDR2: SGHRS, YFSETQ.